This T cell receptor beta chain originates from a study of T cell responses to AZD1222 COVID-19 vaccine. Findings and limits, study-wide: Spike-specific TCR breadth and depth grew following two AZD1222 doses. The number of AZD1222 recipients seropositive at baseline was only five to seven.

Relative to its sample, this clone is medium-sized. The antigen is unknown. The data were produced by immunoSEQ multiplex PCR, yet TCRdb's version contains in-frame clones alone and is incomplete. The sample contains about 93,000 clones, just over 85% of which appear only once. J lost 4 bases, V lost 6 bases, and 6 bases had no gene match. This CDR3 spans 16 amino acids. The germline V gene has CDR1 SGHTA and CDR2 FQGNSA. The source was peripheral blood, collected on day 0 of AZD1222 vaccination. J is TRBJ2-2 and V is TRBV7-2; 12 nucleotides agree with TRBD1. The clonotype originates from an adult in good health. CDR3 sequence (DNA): TGTGCCAGCAGAAAAGGGACAGGGGGCCGCACCGGGGAGCTGTTTTTT. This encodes CASRKGTGGRTGELFF.